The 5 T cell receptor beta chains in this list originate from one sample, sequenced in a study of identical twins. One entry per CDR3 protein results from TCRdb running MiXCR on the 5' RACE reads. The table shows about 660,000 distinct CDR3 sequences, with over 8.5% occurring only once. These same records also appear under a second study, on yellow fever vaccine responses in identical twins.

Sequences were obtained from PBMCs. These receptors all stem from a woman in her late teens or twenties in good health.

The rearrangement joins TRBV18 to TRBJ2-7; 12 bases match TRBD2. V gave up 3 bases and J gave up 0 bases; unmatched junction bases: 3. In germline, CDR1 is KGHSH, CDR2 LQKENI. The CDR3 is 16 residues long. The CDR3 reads CASSPKGLAGSYEQYF. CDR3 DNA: TGTGCCAGCTCACCGAAGGGACTAGCGGGCTCCTACGAGCAGTACTTC.

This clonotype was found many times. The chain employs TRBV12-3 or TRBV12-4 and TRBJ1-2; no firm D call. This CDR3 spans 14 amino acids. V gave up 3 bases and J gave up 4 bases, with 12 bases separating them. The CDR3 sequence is CASSFPERVYGYTF. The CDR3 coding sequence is TGTGCCAGCAGTTTTCCCGAGCGGGTCTATGGCTACACCTTC.

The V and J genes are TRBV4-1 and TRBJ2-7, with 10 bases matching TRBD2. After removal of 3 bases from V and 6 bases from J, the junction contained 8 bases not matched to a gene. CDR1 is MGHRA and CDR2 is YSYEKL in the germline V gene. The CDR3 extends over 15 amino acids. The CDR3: CASSHTSGAFSEQYF. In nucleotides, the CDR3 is TGCGCCAGCAGCCATACTAGCGGGGCCTTCTCCGAGCAGTACTTC.

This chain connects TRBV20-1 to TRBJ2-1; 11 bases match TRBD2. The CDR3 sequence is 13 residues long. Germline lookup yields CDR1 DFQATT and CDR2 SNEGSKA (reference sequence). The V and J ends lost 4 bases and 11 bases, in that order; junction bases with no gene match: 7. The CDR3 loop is CSANIAGGPKQFF. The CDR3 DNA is TGCAGTGCTAATATAGCGGGGGGGCCGAAGCAGTTCTTC.

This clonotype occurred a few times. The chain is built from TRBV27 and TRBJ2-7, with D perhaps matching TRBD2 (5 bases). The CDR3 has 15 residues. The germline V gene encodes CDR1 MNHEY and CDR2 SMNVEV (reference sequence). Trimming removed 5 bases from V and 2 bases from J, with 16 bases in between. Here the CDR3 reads CASSPQGSGTYEQYF. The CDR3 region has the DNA TGTGCCAGCAGTCCCCAAGGGAGTGGGACCTACGAGCAGTACTTC.